This TCR beta chain stems from a study of cytomegalovirus exposure and HLA in healthy donors. V lost 4 bases to trimming and J lost 2 bases, with 21 bases between them. The CDR3 runs 17 residues. The PCR was carried out with 60 Vbeta primers and 13 Jbeta primers. The repertoire was sequenced with immunoSEQ multiplex PCR; TCRdb's copy has only in-frame clones and lacks some. The repertoire has about 130,000 clones, roughly 82% of them found once; the top ten carry less than 3.5%. This chain joins TRBV5-7 and TRBJ1-1; possibly TRBD1 for D (6 bases). TRBV5-7 carries the ORF label, with uncertain function. The sample comprised PBMCs. The sequence was obtained from a man aged 45-65 years in good health and CMV-seronegative. CDR3 sequence (DNA): TGTGCCAGCAGCCTGCGGGGGCCCACAGGGAAAAACACTGAAGCTTTCTTT. It codes for CASSLRGPTGKNTEAFF.